The rows below give T cell receptor beta chains drawn from one sample of a study of glioma-infiltrating T cells after dendritic cell vaccination. The method was immunoSEQ multiplex PCR; TCRdb's version includes in-frame clones alone and lacks a portion of them. The sample consists of roughly 87,000 clones, around 86% of them appearing once. The sequencing used blood, collected after dendritic cell vaccination. The source is a human donor with glioblastoma. Each CDR3 is given with its conserved first and last residue. The D gene is left open where the match is weak. Size values are once, few and many counts, or a class for expanded clones, and some rows have none.

>TRBJ1-5|few|TRBV28|TRBD1
TGTGCCAGCAGTTCACCCACGGGACAGAACAATCAGCCCCAGCATTTT
CASSSPTGQNNQPQHF
>TRBJ2-7|-|TRBV19|-
TGTGCCAGTAGTATCGGGACTGTTGAGCAGTACTTC
CASSIGTVEQYF
>TRBJ1-2|-|TRBV6-5|-
TGTGCCAGCAGGTGGGCCCAGGGAAACTATGGCTACACCTTC
CASRWAQGNYGYTF
>TRBJ1-2|-|TRBV19|-
TGTGCCAGTAGTGAACAGAGATATGGCTACACCTTC
CASSEQRYGYTF
>TRBJ2-5|few|TRBV5-1|-
TGCGCCAGCAGCTTGGCCGGGTCGGGGGACTCTCAAGAGACCCAGTACTTC
CASSLAGSGDSQETQYF
>TRBJ2-5|-|TRBV7-2|TRBD2
TGTGCCAGCGGACTAGCGGCTAATGAGCAGTACTTC
CASGLAANEQYF
>TRBJ2-3|-|TRBV29-1|-
TGCAGCGTTGAGGCTGTGGATACGCAGTATTTT
CSVEAVDTQYF
>TRBJ1-6|-|TRBV5-6|TRBD1
TGTGCCAGCAGGTCCGGGACAGGGATTAATTCACCCCTCCACTTT
CASRSGTGINSPLHF
>TRBJ2-1|-|TRBV5-1|TRBD2
TGCGCCAGCAGCTTGGGAGCGGGGGGCAACGAGCAGTTCTTC
CASSLGAGGNEQFF
>TRBJ1-5|-|TRBV6-1|TRBD1
TGTGCCAGCAGTGTAACAGGGGGCGGCAATCAGCCCCAGCATTTT
CASSVTGGGNQPQHF
>TRBJ1-1|few|TRBV9|-
TGTGCCAGCAGCCCCCAGGTGGGGGGGTATGGAGCTTTCTTT
CASSPQVGGYGAFF
>TRBJ1-2|-|TRBV6-5|-
TGTGCCAGCAGCCCAGACAGAGAATGGGATGGCTACACCTTC
CASSPDREWDGYTF
>TRBJ2-5|few|TRBV5-6|-
TGTGCCAGCAGCCCGGGACATCGGGAGACCCAGTACTTC
CASSPGHRETQYF
>TRBJ1-1|many|TRBV7-9|-
TGTGCCAGCAGCCAAGACACAACTGAAGCTTTCTTT
CASSQDTTEAFF
>TRBJ1-5|-|TRBV7-2|-
TGTGCCAGCAGCGTCAGGGTTGGCAATCAGCCCCAGCATTTT
CASSVRVGNQPQHF
>TRBJ2-7|-|TRBV5-1|-
TGCGCCAGCAGCCCCGGACTACAAGCCTACGAGCAGTACTTC
CASSPGLQAYEQYF
>TRBJ2-2|-|TRBV2|TRBD1
TGTGCCAGCAGTTCCCGGGACAGTAACACCGGGGAGCTGTTTTTT
CASSSRDSNTGELFF
>TRBJ1-4|few|TRBV6-1|-
TGTGCCAGCAGTCCCCCAGGGTCGGAAAAACTGTTTTTT
CASSPPGSEKLFF
>TRBJ1-4|-|TRBV6-5|TRBD1
TGTGCCAGCAGGGACAGGGGAGGTGAAAAACTGTTTTTT
CASRDRGGEKLFF
>TRBJ2-1|-|TRBV7-9|-
TGTGCCAGCAGCTCCCGGACTCCGGGCAATGAGCAGTTCTTC
CASSSRTPGNEQFF
>TRBJ1-2|-|TRBV28|-
TGTGCCACCCCGAATGCAGCGAACTATGGCTACACCTTC
CATPNAANYGYTF
>TRBJ1-5|-|TRBV4-1|-
TGCGCCAGCAGCCAAGATGCAGGGGAAGTCGCCCAGCCCCAGCATTTT
CASSQDAGEVAQPQHF
>TRBJ1-2|-|TRBV11-2|-
TGTGCCAGCAGCATCTCCAGGGATGGCTACACCTTC
CASSISRDGYTF
>TRBJ2-2|-|TRBV7-2|TRBD1
TGTGCCAGCAGCCGGGACAGGACGAACACCGGGGAGCTGTTTTTT
CASSRDRTNTGELFF
>TRBJ2-7|-|TRBV7-9|TRBD1
TGTGCCAGCAGCCCTAACAGGGGGAGGATACGCGAGCAGTACTTC
CASSPNRGRIREQYF
>TRBJ1-1|once|TRBV11-2|-
TGTGCCAGCAGCCTTCCCAGGGGTTTGAACACTGAAGCTTTCTTT
CASSLPRGLNTEAFF
>TRBJ2-7|-|TRBV6-6|TRBD2
TGTGCCAGCAGGCGACTAGCCTCCTACGAGCAGTACTTC
CASRRLASYEQYF
>TRBJ2-1|few|TRBV7-9|-
TGTGCCAGCAGCCTGACTTCAGGGGCGGCCTACAATGAGCAGTTCTTC
CASSLTSGAAYNEQFF
>TRBJ2-3|-|TRBV9|TRBD1
TGTGCCAGCAGCCTAAGGCAGGGGGCGAGGGCCGATACGCAGTATTTT
CASSLRQGARADTQYF
>TRBJ1-1|once|TRBV2|-
TGTGCCAGCACAGGGGAATCGTGGGGCACTGAAGCTTTCTTT
CASTGESWGTEAFF
>TRBJ2-1|few|TRBV27|-
TGTGCCAGCACCCATGACTGGAGCTCCTACAATGAGCAGTTCTTC
CASTHDWSSYNEQFF
>TRBJ2-1|-|TRBV7-2|TRBD2
TGTGCCAGCAGCCAGACTAGCGGGGGTACCTACAATGAGCAGTTCTTC
CASSQTSGGTYNEQFF
>TRBJ1-2|-|TRBV6-1|-
TGTGCCAGCAGTCCGAGGGGGTCAGGTGGCTATGGCTACACCTTC
CASSPRGSGGYGYTF
>TRBJ1-4|-|TRBV5-6|-
TGTGCCAGCAGCACTCGACAGGCCTCTAATGAAAAACTGTTTTTT
CASSTRQASNEKLFF
>TRBJ1-6|-|TRBV14|-
TGTGCCAGCAGCCTTAGCTCCTATAATTCACCCCTCCACTTT
CASSLSSYNSPLHF
>TRBJ1-6|-|TRBV27|-
TGTGCCAGCAGTTATCAGGGTCATAATTCACCCCTCCACTTT
CASSYQGHNSPLHF
>TRBJ1-1|-|TRBV7-6|-
TGTGCCAGCAGTTCAATCGTGACCGGAGACTACACTGAAGCTTTCTTT
CASSSIVTGDYTEAFF
>TRBJ2-7|-|TRBV7-2|TRBD1
TGTGCCAGCAGCTCCCTGGGGGGACAGGGAGTCCCAAGCTTC
CASSSLGGQGVPSF
>TRBJ1-6|-|TRBV5-1|TRBD1
TGCGCCAGCAGCCTAACGGGACAGAATAATTCACCCCTCCACTTT
CASSLTGQNNSPLHF
>TRBJ2-7|-|TRBV9|TRBD1
TGTGCCAGCAGCCCGAGGACAGGGGGAAACTACGAGCAGTACTTC
CASSPRTGGNYEQYF
>TRBJ1-2|-|TRBV2|TRBD1
TGTGCCAGCAGCGGGACAGGGGCGGCCTATGGCTACACCTTC
CASSGTGAAYGYTF
>TRBJ2-7|-|TRBV7-9|TRBD1
TGTGCCAGCAGCTCTATAGGAAGGGACAGGGGAAGTCCCTACGAGCAGTACTTC
CASSSIGRDRGSPYEQYF
>TRBJ2-7|few|TRBV19|-
TGTGCCAGTAGTATCGGCGGATCCTACGAGCAGTACTTC
CASSIGGSYEQYF
>TRBJ1-2|many|TRBV7-9|TRBD1
TGTGCCAGCAGACCAGGGGGTTCCCCGTTTAACTATGGCTACACCTTC
CASRPGGSPFNYGYTF
>TRBJ1-2|-|TRBV10-3|-
TGTGCCATCAGTGAGTCTACAGGGAAAGGCTACACCTTC
CAISESTGKGYTF
>TRBJ1-6|-|TRBV7-9|-
TGTGCCAGCAGAGAAATACCGGGACAATTCATCAATTCACCCCTCCACTTT
CASREIPGQFINSPLHF
>TRBJ1-1|-|TRBV7-2|-
TGTGCCAGCAGCTTAGGTCGGACCCCGGGGACTGAAGCTTTCTTT
CASSLGRTPGTEAFF
>TRBJ2-3|-|TRBV30|TRBD1
TGTGCCTGGAGTCCTCCGGGACAGGACACAGATACGCAGTATTTT
CAWSPPGQDTDTQYF
>TRBJ2-7|once|TRBV19|-
TGTGCCAGTAGTATATCCCCGGACAGTCCGCACGAGCAGTACTTC
CASSISPDSPHEQYF
>TRBJ1-3|-|TRBV7-2|-
TGTGCCAGCAGCTTACAGGTCAACTCTGGAAACACCATATATTTT
CASSLQVNSGNTIYF
>TRBJ1-1|-|TRBV14|-
TGTGCCAGCAGCCAAGACGTGTTGAACACTGAAGCTTTCTTT
CASSQDVLNTEAFF
>TRBJ1-4|-|TRBV6-1|TRBD1
TGTGCCAGCAGTGAATTGTGGACAGGGGAAGAAAAACTGTTTTTT
CASSELWTGEEKLFF
>TRBJ2-7|-|TRBV10-1|TRBD1
TGCGCCAGCAGCCTAACCGGGACAGTAAGTCTGGTGTTGTGCGAGCAGTACTTC
CASSLTGTVSLVLCEQYF
>TRBJ1-2|-|TRBV5-3|-
TGTGCCAGAATGGAATGGGGGGGTTATGGCTACACCTTC
CARMEWGGYGYTF
>TRBJ2-3|-|TRBV7-2|TRBD1
TGTGCCAGCAGCCCCCCCTTGGGGACAGGGTACGGCACAGATACGCAGTATTTT
CASSPPLGTGYGTDTQYF
>TRBJ2-3|-|TRBV5-1|-
TGCGCCAGCAGCTTAGCGGTGGGGGCTCGGAGCACAGATACGCAGTATTTT
CASSLAVGARSTDTQYF
>TRBJ2-5|-|TRBV6-5|TRBD1
TGTGCCAGCACCCGGGGACAGGGGGGAGAGACCCAGTACTTC
CASTRGQGGETQYF
>TRBJ2-1|-|TRBV11-2|TRBD2
TGTGCCAGCAGCTTAGATCGGTCTAGCGGGGGCCCCGAGTTCTTC
CASSLDRSSGGPEFF